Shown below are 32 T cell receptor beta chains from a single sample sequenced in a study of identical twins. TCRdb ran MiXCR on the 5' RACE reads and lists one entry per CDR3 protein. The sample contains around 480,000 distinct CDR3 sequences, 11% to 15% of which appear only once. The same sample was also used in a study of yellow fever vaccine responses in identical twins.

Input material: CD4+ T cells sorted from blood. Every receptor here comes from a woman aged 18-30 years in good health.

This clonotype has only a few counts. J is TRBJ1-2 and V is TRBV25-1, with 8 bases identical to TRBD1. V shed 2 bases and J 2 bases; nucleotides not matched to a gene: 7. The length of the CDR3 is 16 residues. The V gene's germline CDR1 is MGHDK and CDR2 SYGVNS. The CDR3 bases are TGTGCCAGCAGTGAACCTCGCGGGACAGGAAACTATGGCTACACCTTC. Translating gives CASSEPRGTGNYGYTF.

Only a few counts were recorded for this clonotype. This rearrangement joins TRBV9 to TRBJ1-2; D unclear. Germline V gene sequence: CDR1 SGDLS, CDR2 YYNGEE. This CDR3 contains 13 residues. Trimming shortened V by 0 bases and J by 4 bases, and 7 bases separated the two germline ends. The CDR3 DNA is TGTGCCAGCAGCGTAGACCAGGCCTATGGCTACACCTTC. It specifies CASSVDQAYGYTF.

In DNA form, the CDR3 reads TGCAGCGTTGCAACCGACAGGGGAAACACCGGGGAGCTGTTTTTT. Its translation is CSVATDRGNTGELFF. The gene calls are TRBV29-1 and TRBJ2-2, with 8 bases that match TRBD1. Germline V gives CDR1 SQVTM, CDR2 ANQGSEA. With V trimmed by 4 bases and J by 2 bases, 6 bases remained unmatched. The CDR3 sequence is 15 residues long.

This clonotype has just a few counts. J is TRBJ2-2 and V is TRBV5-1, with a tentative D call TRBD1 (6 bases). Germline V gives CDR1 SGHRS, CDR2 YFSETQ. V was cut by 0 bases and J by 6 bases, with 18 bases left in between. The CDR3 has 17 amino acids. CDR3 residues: CASSLVAGTPPAGELFF. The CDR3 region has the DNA TGCGCCAGCAGCTTGGTGGCCGGGACACCTCCCGCCGGGGAGCTGTTTTTT.

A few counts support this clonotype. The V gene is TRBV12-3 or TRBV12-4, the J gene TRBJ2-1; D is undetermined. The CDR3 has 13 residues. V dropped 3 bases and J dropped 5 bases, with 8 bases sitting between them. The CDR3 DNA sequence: TGTGCCAGCAGTTTTGTTTGGGACAATGAGCAGTTCTTC. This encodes CASSFVWDNEQFF.

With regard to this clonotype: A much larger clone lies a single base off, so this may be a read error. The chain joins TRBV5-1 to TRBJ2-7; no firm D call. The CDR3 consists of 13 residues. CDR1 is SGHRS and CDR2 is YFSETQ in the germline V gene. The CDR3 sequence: CTSSLENLYEQYF. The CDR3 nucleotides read TGCACCAGCAGCTTGGAAAATCTCTACGAGCAGTACTTC.

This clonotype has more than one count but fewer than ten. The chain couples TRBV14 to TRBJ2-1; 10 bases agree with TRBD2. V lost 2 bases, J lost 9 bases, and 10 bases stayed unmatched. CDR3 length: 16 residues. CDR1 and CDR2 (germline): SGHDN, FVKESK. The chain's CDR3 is CASSQFLAGVSGEQFF. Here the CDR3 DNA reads TGTGCCAGCAGCCAATTTCTAGCGGGGGTTAGTGGTGAGCAGTTCTTC.

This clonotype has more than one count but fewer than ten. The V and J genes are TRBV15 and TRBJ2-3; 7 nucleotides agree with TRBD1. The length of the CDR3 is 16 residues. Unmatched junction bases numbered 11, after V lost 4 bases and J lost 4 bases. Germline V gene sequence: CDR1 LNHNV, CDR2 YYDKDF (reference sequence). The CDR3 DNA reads TGTGCCACCAGCACACGAAGGGACAGTTTAGCAGATACGCAGTATTTT. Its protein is CATSTRRDSLADTQYF.

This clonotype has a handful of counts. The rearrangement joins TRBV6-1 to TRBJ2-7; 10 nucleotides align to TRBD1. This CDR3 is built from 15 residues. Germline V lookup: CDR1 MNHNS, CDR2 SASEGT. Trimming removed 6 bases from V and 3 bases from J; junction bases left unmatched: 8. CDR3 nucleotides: TGTGCCAGCAGCAGGCCGGGACAGGGGAACTACGAGCAGTACTTC. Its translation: CASSRPGQGNYEQYF.

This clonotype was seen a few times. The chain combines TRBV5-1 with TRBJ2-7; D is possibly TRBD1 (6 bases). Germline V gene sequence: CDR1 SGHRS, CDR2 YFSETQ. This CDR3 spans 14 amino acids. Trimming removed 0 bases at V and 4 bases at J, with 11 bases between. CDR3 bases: TGCGCCAGCAGCTTGGAATACAGGGATTACGAGCAGTACTTC. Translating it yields CASSLEYRDYEQYF.

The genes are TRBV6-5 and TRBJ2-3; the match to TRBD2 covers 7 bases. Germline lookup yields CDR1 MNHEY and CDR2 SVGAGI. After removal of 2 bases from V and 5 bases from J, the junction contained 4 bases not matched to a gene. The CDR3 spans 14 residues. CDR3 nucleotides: TGTGCCAGCAGTTACGGGGCGGGGGTAGATACGCAGTATTTT. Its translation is CASSYGAGVDTQYF.

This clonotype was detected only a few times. Here the CDR3 DNA reads TGTGCCAGCGGATCACAGGGCATCTCTGGGGCCAACGTCCTGACTTTC. Protein sequence: CASGSQGISGANVLTF. The chain employs TRBV28 and TRBJ2-6; possibly TRBD1 for D (6 bases). The CDR3 is made up of 16 amino acids. Trimming shortened V by 8 bases and J by 0 bases, and 14 bases separated the two germline ends. Germline lookup yields CDR1 MDHEN and CDR2 SYDVKM.

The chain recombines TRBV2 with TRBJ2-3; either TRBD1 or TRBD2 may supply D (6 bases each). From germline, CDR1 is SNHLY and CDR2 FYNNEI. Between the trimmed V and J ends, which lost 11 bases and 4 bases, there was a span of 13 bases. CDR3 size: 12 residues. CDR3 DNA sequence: TGTGCCGGCGGACAGCGGGCAGATACGCAGTATTTT. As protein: CAGGQRADTQYF.

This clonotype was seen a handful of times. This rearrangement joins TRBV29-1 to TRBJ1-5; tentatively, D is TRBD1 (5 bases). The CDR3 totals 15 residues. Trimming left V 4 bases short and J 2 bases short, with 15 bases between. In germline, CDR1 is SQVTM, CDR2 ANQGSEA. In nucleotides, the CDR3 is TGCAGCGTTGCCAGGGTCAGGGCGGGCAATCAGCCCCAGCATTTT. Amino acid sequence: CSVARVRAGNQPQHF.

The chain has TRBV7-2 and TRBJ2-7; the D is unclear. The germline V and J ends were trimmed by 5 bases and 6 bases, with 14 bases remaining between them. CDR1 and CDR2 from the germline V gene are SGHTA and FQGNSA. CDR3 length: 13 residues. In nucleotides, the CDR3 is TGTGCCAGCAGCCCCGCGCAGGTTAGCGAGCAGTACTTC. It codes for CASSPAQVSEQYF.

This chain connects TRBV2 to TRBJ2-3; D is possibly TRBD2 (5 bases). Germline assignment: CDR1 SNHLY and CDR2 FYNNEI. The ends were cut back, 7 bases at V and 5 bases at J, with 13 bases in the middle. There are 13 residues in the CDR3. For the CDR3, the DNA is TGTGCCAGCACCAAACGTCGGGAAGATACGCAGTATTTT. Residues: CASTKRREDTQYF. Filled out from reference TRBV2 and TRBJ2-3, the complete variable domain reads EPEVTQTPSHQVTQMGQEVILRCVPISNHLYFYWYRQILGQKVEFLVSFYNNEISEKSEIFDDQFSVERPDGSNFTLKIRSTKLEDSAMYFCASTKRREDTQYFGPGTRLTVL.

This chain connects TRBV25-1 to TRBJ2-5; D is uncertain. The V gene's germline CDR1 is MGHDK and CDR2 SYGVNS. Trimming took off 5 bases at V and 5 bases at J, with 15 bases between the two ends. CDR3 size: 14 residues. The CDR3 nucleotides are TGTGCCAGCAGTCTAGGAACCCTAGGGGAGACCCAGTACTTC. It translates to CASSLGTLGETQYF. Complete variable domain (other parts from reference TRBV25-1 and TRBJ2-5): EADIYQTPRYLVIGTGKKITLECSQTMGHDKMYWYQQDPGMELHLIHYSYGVNSTEKGDLSSESTVSRIRTEHFPLTLESARPSHTSQYLCASSLGTLGETQYFGPGTRLLVL.

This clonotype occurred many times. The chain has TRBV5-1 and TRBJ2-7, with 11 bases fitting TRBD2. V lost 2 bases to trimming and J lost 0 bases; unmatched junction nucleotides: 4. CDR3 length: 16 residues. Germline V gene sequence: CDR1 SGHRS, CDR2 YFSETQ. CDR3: CASSFGLAGSSYEQYF. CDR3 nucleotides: TGCGCCAGCAGCTTTGGACTAGCGGGTAGCTCCTACGAGCAGTACTTC.

DNA for the CDR3: TGTGCCAGCATACGGTGGGGGCTTACAATTGAGCAGTACTTC. Translating gives CASIRWGLTIEQYF. V and J are TRBV6-1 and TRBJ2-7, with a tentative D call TRBD1 (6 bases). Germline CDR1 reads MNHNS; CDR2 reads SASEGT. This CDR3 has 14 residues. Trimming pared 7 bases from V and 7 bases from J, leaving 20 bases between.

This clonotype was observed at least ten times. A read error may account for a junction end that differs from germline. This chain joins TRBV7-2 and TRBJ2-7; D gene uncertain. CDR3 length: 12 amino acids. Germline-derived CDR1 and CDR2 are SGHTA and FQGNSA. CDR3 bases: TGTGCCAGCAGTTTAGTGCCTTACGAGCAGTACTTC. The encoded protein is CASSLVPYEQYF.

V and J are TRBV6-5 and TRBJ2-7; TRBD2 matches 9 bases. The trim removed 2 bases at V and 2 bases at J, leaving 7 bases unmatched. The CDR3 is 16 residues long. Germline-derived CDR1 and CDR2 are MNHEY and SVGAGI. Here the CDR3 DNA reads TGTGCCAGCAGTTACGGCGGGGGGGGAGGGCCCTACGAGCAGTACTTC. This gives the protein CASSYGGGGGPYEQYF.

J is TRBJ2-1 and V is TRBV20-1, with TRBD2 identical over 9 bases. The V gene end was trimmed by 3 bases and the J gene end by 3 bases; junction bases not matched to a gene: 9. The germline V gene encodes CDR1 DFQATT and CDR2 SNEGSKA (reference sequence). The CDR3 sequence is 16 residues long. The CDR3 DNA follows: TGCAGTGCTAGGGCACGAGCGGGAGGTGGCTACAATGAGCAGTTCTTC. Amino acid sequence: CSARARAGGGYNEQFF.

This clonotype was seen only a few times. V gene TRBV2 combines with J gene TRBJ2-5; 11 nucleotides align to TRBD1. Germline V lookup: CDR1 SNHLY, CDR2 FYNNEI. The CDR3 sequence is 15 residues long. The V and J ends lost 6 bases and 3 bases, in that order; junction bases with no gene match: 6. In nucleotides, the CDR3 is TGTGCCAGCAGGACGGACAGGGGGCGGGAAGAGACCCAGTACTTC. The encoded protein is CASRTDRGREETQYF.

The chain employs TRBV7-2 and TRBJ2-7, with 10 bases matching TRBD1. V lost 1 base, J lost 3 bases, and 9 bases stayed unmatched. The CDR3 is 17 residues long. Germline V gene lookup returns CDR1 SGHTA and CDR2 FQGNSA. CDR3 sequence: CASSLVPRRTGGYEQYF. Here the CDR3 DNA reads TGTGCCAGCAGCTTAGTTCCCCGGCGGACAGGGGGCTACGAGCAGTACTTC.

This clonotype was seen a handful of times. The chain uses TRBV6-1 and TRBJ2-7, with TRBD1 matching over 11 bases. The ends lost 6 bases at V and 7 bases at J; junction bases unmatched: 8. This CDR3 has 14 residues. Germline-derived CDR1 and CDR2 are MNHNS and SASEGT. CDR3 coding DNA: TGTGCCAGCAGACGAGGACAGGGGGCGAATGAGCAGTACTTC. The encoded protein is CASRRGQGANEQYF.

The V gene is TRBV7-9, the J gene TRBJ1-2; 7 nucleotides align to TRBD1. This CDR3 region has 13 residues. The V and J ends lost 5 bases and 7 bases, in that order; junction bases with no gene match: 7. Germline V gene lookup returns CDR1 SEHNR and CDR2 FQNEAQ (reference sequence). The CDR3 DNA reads TGTGCCAGCAGCCGACGGGACAGTCCTGGCTACACCTTC. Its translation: CASSRRDSPGYTF.

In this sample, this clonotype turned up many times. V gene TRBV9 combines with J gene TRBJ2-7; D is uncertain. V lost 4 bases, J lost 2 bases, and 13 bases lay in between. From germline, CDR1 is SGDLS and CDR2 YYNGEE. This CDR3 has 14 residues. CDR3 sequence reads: CASSRIEDPYEQYF. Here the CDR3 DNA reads TGTGCCAGCAGCCGGATTGAAGATCCCTACGAGCAGTACTTC. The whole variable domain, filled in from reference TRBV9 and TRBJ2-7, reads DSGVTQTPKHLITATGQRVTLRCSPRSGDLSVYWYQQSLDQGLQFLIQYYNGEERAKGNILERFSAQQFPDLHSELNLSSLELGDSALYFCASSRIEDPYEQYFGPGTRLTVT.

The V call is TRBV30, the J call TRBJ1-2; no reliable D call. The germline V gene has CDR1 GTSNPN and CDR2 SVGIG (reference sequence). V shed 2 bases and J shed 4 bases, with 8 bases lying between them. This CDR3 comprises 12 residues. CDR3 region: CAWSKGPYGYTF. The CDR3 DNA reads TGTGCCTGGAGTAAAGGGCCCTATGGCTACACCTTC.

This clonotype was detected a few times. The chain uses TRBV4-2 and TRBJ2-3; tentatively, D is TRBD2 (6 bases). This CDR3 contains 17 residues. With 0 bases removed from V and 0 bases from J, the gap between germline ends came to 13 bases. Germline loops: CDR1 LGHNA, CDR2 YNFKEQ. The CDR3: CASSQDLPGVSTDTQYF. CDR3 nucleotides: TGTGCCAGCAGCCAAGATCTACCGGGAGTAAGCACAGATACGCAGTATTTT.

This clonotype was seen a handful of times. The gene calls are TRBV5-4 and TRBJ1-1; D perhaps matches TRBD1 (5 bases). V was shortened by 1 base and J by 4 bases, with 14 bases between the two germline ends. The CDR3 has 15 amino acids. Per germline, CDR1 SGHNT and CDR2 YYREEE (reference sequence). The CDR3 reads CASSLKWGSGTEAFF. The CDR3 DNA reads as TGTGCCAGCAGCTTGAAATGGGGGAGCGGCACTGAAGCTTTCTTT. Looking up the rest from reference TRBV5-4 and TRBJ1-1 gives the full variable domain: ETGVTQSPTHLIKTRGQQVTLRCSSQSGHNTVSWYQQALGQGPQFIFQYYREEENGRGNFPPRFSGLQFPNYSSELNVNALELDDSALYLCASSLKWGSGTEAFFGQGTRLTVV.

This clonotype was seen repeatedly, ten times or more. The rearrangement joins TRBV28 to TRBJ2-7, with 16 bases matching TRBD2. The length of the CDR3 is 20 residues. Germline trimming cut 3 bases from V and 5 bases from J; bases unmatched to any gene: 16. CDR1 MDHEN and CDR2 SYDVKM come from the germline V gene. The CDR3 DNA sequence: TGTGCCAGCAGTTTCCTAATAGCCCCCTGGGGACTAGCGGGGGGGAACGAGCAGTACTTC. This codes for CASSFLIAPWGLAGGNEQYF.

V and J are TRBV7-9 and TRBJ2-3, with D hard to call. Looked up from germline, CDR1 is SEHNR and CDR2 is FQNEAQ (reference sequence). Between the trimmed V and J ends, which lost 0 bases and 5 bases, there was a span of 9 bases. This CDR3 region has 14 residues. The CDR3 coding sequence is TGTGCCAGCAGCTTAGCTCGGCTATTAGATACGCAGTATTTT. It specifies CASSLARLLDTQYF.